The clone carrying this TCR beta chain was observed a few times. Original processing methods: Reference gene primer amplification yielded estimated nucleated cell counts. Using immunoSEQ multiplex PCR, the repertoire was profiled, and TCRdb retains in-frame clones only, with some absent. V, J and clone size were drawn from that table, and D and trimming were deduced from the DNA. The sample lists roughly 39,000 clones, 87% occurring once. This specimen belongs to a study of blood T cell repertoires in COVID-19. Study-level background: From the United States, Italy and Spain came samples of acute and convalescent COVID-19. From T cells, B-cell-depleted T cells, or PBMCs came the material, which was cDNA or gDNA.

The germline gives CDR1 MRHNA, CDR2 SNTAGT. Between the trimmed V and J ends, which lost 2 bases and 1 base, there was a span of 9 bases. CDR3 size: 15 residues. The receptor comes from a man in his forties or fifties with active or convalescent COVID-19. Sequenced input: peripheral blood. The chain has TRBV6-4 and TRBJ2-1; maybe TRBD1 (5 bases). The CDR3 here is CASSDKAGSYNEQFF. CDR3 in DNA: TGTGCCAGCAGTGACAAGGCAGGGTCCTACAATGAGCAGTTCTTC.